Below are 31 T cell receptor beta chains sequenced from a single sample in a study of OX40 agonist ivuxolimab in advanced cancers. Clones were read by immunoSEQ multiplex PCR, and TCRdb kept only the in-frame ones, dropping some. The table records some 85,000 clones, over 75% of them present only once. The material sequenced was CD4+ or CD8+ T cells sorted from blood, taken in a trial of the OX40 agonist ivuxolimab. These receptors were collected from an adult with an advanced solid tumor such as melanoma, head and neck, liver or kidney cancer.

CDR3 loop: CASSQFLDVQGNLSPLHF. CDR3 in DNA: TGCGCCAGCAGCCAATTCCTTGATGTACAGGGGAATCTATCACCCCTCCACTTT. V usage is TRBV4-3 and J usage is TRBJ1-6, with 7 bases lining up with TRBD1. V lost 2 bases to trimming and J lost 10 bases; unmatched junction nucleotides: 17. Germline CDR1 LGHNA, CDR2 YSLEER. The CDR3 spans 18 residues.

The V call is TRBV5-1, the J call TRBJ1-6; 8 bases match TRBD1. Germline-derived CDR1 and CDR2 are SGHRS and YFSETQ. Trimming at V came to 4 bases and at J to 10 bases, leaving 7 bases not matched to a gene. The CDR3 is 14 residues long. CDR3 DNA sequence: TGCGCCAGCAGCCAGGACAGGGATTACTCACCCCTCCACTTT. Protein product: CASSQDRDYSPLHF.

A few counts support this clone. The V call is TRBV7-8, the J call TRBJ1-2, with D possibly being TRBD1 (5 bases). CDR1 is SGHVS, CDR2 FQNEAQ, per germline. The CDR3 loop spans 14 amino acids. Trimming stripped 4 bases from V and 3 bases from J, with 12 bases between. CDR3 sequence reads: CASSSRWGDYGYTF. CDR3 coding DNA: TGTGCCAGCAGCTCGCGTTGGGGCGACTATGGCTACACCTTC.

The gene calls are TRBV6-4 and TRBJ2-2; D unclear. The V gene's germline CDR1 is MRHNA and CDR2 SNTAGT. Trimming shortened V by 8 bases and J by 4 bases, and 14 bases separated the two germline ends. The CDR3 runs 14 residues. This CDR3 reads CASSIYGGTGELFF. CDR3 bases: TGTGCCAGCTCGATCTATGGTGGCACCGGGGAGCTGTTTTTT.

For the CDR3, the DNA is TGTGCCAGCAGTTACTTCCCTGGAGGAAAAGAGACCCAGTACTTC. Amino acids: CASSYFPGGKETQYF. The genes are TRBV6-5 and TRBJ2-5, with a possible D match to TRBD2 (5 bases). The V end lost 1 base, the J end lost 3 bases, and 12 bases lay between the germline ends. Germline V gives CDR1 MNHEY, CDR2 SVGAGI. This CDR3 spans 15 amino acids.

This clone is a singleton in its sample. J is TRBJ1-1 and V is TRBV5-1; a possible D gene is TRBD1 (5 bases). The CDR3 consists of 14 residues. V gave up 0 bases and J gave up 6 bases, with 12 bases separating them. The germline V gene encodes CDR1 SGHRS and CDR2 YFSETQ. The CDR3 DNA reads as TGCGCCAGCAGCTTGGGCGGGGGGATCGCTGAAGCTTTCTTT. It is translated as CASSLGGGIAEAFF.

The chain joins TRBV5-4 to TRBJ2-7; 12 nucleotides agree with TRBD1. This CDR3 spans 16 amino acids. From germline, CDR1 is SGHNT and CDR2 YYREEE (reference sequence). The trim removed 4 bases at V and 3 bases at J, leaving 8 bases unmatched. The CDR3 protein is CASSPAGTGGIYEQYF. The CDR3 nucleotides read TGTGCCAGCAGCCCGGCCGGGACAGGGGGCATCTACGAGCAGTACTTC. Full variable domain (missing parts from reference TRBV5-4 and TRBJ2-7): ETGVTQSPTHLIKTRGQQVTLRCSSQSGHNTVSWYQQALGQGPQFIFQYYREEENGRGNFPPRFSGLQFPNYSSELNVNALELDDSALYLCASSPAGTGGIYEQYFGPGTRLTVT.

The chain couples TRBV7-9 to TRBJ2-6; D not resolved. Germline loops: CDR1 SEHNR, CDR2 FQNEAQ (reference sequence). Trimming left V 5 bases short and J 0 bases short, with 5 bases between. This CDR3 comprises 14 residues. The CDR3 loop is CASSANSGANVLTF. The CDR3 nucleotides read TGTGCCAGCAGCGCGAACTCTGGGGCCAACGTCCTGACTTTC.

The gene calls are TRBV18 and TRBJ1-1, with TRBD1 as a possible D gene (5 bases). Looked up from germline, CDR1 is KGHSH and CDR2 is LQKENI. The V and J ends lost 3 bases and 5 bases respectively, with 16 bases between them. The CDR3 is 15 amino acids. The CDR3 DNA follows: TGTGCCAGCTCACCGGACGGGGGGGTCGGTACTGAAGCTTTCTTT. Translated, it gives CASSPDGGVGTEAFF.

This clone appeared once. The gene calls are TRBV5-1 and TRBJ2-5, with TRBD1 matching 7 bases. The CDR3 spans 14 residues. Germline CDR1 reads SGHRS; CDR2 reads YFSETQ. With 4 bases clipped from V and 3 bases from J, the junction kept 6 bases outside the gene matches. DNA for the CDR3: TGCGCCAGCAGCCAGGCGACAGGGAAAGAGACCCAGTACTTC. It translates to CASSQATGKETQYF.

J is TRBJ2-7 and V is TRBV5-1; 8 nucleotides agree with TRBD1. Trimming at V came to 6 bases and at J to 3 bases, leaving 17 bases not matched to a gene. There are 17 residues in the CDR3. In germline, CDR1 is SGHRS, CDR2 YFSETQ. This CDR3 reads CASKSDPGQGSFYEQYF. The CDR3 DNA sequence: TGCGCCAGCAAGTCGGATCCAGGACAGGGATCTTTCTACGAGCAGTACTTC.

V and J are TRBV10-3 and TRBJ1-2; perhaps TRBD1 as D (6 bases). Looked up from germline, CDR1 is ENHRY and CDR2 is SYGVKD. This CDR3 region has 13 residues. V gave up 5 bases and J gave up 8 bases, with 15 bases separating them. The CDR3 loop reads CAISSGETKGYTF. CDR3 in DNA: TGTGCCATCAGTTCAGGGGAAACAAAAGGCTACACCTTC.

The rearrangement joins TRBV5-4 to TRBJ2-3; 10 bases are shared with TRBD2. The length of the CDR3 is 16 residues. Germline V lookup: CDR1 SGHNT, CDR2 YYREEE (reference sequence). The junction had 6 bases not matched to a gene; V was cut back by 4 bases and J by 1 base. CDR3: CASSLGGTSGTDTQYF. The CDR3 coding sequence is TGTGCCAGCAGCCTGGGGGGGACTAGCGGCACAGATACGCAGTATTTT. The full variable domain, in which reference TRBV5-4 and TRBJ2-3 provide the parts outside the CDR3, is ETGVTQSPTHLIKTRGQQVTLRCSSQSGHNTVSWYQQALGQGPQFIFQYYREEENGRGNFPPRFSGLQFPNYSSELNVNALELDDSALYLCASSLGGTSGTDTQYFGPGTRLTVL.

This clone was picked up a small number of times. The chain carries TRBV7-8 and TRBJ1-6; D possibly corresponds to TRBD1 (5 bases). This CDR3 contains 15 residues. Trimming took off 5 bases at V and 9 bases at J, with 17 bases between the two ends. Germline V gene sequence: CDR1 SGHVS, CDR2 FQNEAQ. The CDR3, as DNA: TGTGCCAGCAGCCTAAGGGACTCATGGGGTTCACCCCTCCACTTT. The encoded protein is CASSLRDSWGSPLHF.

This clone was seen a single time. This chain joins TRBV10-3 and TRBJ2-2; tentatively, D is TRBD1 (5 bases). The CDR3 has 15 residues. CDR1 and CDR2 (germline): ENHRY, SYGVKD. The V gene lost 3 bases and the J gene lost 6 bases, with 14 bases spanning the gap. This CDR3 reads CAISDRLDRPGELFF. For the CDR3, the DNA is TGTGCCATCAGTGACCGCCTTGACAGACCCGGGGAGCTGTTTTTT.

The V gene is TRBV6-5, the J gene TRBJ1-4; 7 bases map to TRBD1. The CDR3 totals 14 residues. Trimming took 6 bases from V and 8 from J; bases not matched to a gene: 9. Germline loops: CDR1 MNHEY, CDR2 SVGAGI. CDR3 in DNA: TGTGCCAGCAGGGACAGGCAGGAGGGGGAAAAACTGTTTTTT. This sequence encodes CASRDRQEGEKLFF.

The V gene is TRBV5-6, the J gene TRBJ1-2; TRBD1 is a possible D gene (6 bases). Germline CDR1 reads SGHDT; CDR2 reads YYEEEE. This CDR3 has 13 residues. With 3 bases removed from V and 2 bases from J, the gap between germline ends came to 8 bases. The CDR3 DNA reads TGTGCCAGCAGCTCCGGGACAAACTATGGCTACACCTTC. Translation: CASSSGTNYGYTF.

The gene calls are TRBV18 and TRBJ2-1, with 15 bases aligning to TRBD2. V lost 2 bases and J lost 0; bases outside the gene matches: 5. CDR1 and CDR2 from the germline V gene are KGHSH and LQKENI. This CDR3 comprises 19 residues. This chain's CDR3 is CASSPRTSGGGTSYNEQFF. CDR3 in DNA: TGTGCCAGCTCACCAAGGACTAGCGGGGGGGGAACCTCCTACAATGAGCAGTTCTTC.

The J gene is TRBJ2-3, the V gene TRBV18; D not certain. Trimming pared 1 base from V and 7 bases from J, leaving 6 bases between. The CDR3 totals 12 residues. Germline V gene sequence: CDR1 KGHSH, CDR2 LQKENI. CDR3: CASSPLGNTQYF. CDR3 bases: TGTGCCAGCTCACCACTGGGGAATACGCAGTATTTT.

The chain combines TRBV5-1 with TRBJ1-6; D remains ambiguous. Germline CDR1 is SGHRS and CDR2 is YFSETQ. Trimming took 0 bases from V and 7 from J, leaving 11 bases between them. The CDR3 length is 15 residues. CDR3 region: CASSLGAVSNSPLHF. DNA of the CDR3: TGCGCCAGCAGCTTGGGGGCAGTATCCAATTCACCCCTCCACTTT.

The genes are TRBV10-2 and TRBJ2-5, with D perhaps matching TRBD1 or TRBD2 (5 bases each). The CDR3 sequence is 12 residues long. Germline V gene data show CDR1 as WSHSY and CDR2 as SAAADI. V lost 4 bases to trimming and J lost 14 bases, with 17 bases between them. The CDR3 is CASSGVGVPPYF. CDR3 nucleotide sequence: TGCGCCAGCAGTGGTGTGGGGGTCCCCCCCTACTTC.

J is TRBJ1-6 and V is TRBV13; D remains ambiguous. V was pared by 5 bases and J by 9 bases, with 17 bases between. This CDR3 is 15 amino acids long. Germline V gene data show CDR1 as PRHDT and CDR2 as FYEKMQ (reference sequence). CDR3 loop: CASSPLWDLSSPLHF. The CDR3 nucleotides are TGTGCCAGCAGCCCCCTCTGGGATTTAAGTTCACCCCTCCACTTT.

V gene TRBV27 combines with J gene TRBJ1-4; 9 bases agree with TRBD1. The CDR3 is 14 amino acids. Germline V gene lookup returns CDR1 MNHEY and CDR2 SMNVEV (reference sequence). V shed 6 bases, J shed 5 bases, and the junction held 4 bases outside the gene matches. The CDR3 DNA sequence: TGTGCCAGCAGGACCGGGACAGGGAATGAAAAACTGTTTTTT. It specifies CASRTGTGNEKLFF.

CDR3: CASSSGGDYGYTF. In DNA, the CDR3 is TGCGCCAGCAGCTCAGGGGGCGACTATGGCTACACCTTC. This chain links TRBV5-1 with TRBJ1-2; 8 nucleotides line up with TRBD1. Germline loops: CDR1 SGHRS, CDR2 YFSETQ. Trimming took 3 bases from V and 3 from J; bases not matched to a gene: 1. The CDR3 totals 13 residues.

V usage is TRBV9 and J usage is TRBJ2-1, with 12 bases fitting TRBD2. This CDR3 has 20 residues. V shed 0 bases and J 0 bases; nucleotides not matched to a gene: 10. In germline, CDR1 is SGDLS, CDR2 YYNGEE. In DNA, the CDR3 is TGTGCCAGCAGCGTAGTAGGTTGGCTAGCGGGGGGGAGCTCCTACAATGAGCAGTTCTTC. Amino acid sequence: CASSVVGWLAGGSSYNEQFF.

V is TRBV2 and J is TRBJ2-1, with D hard to call. Germline V gene sequence: CDR1 SNHLY, CDR2 FYNNEI. V was trimmed by 7 bases and J by 8 bases, leaving 12 bases between them. The CDR3 sequence is 12 residues long. The CDR3 is CASTRYGDEQFF. CDR3 in DNA: TGTGCCAGCACCCGCTACGGCGATGAGCAGTTCTTC. The whole variable domain, filled in from reference TRBV2 and TRBJ2-1, reads EPEVTQTPSHQVTQMGQEVILRCVPISNHLYFYWYRQILGQKVEFLVSFYNNEISEKSEIFDDQFSVERPDGSNFTLKIRSTKLEDSAMYFCASTRYGDEQFFGPGTRLTVL.

This CDR3 reads CASSFPISTGGITDTQYF. CDR3 DNA: TGTGCCAGCAGTTTCCCTATAAGCACAGGGGGGATAACAGATACGCAGTATTTT. The chain couples TRBV28 to TRBJ2-3; 8 positions agree with TRBD1. J gave up 3 bases and V 3 bases, and 14 bases lay outside the gene matches. The CDR3 loop spans 18 amino acids. In germline, CDR1 is MDHEN, CDR2 SYDVKM.

V and J are TRBV27 and TRBJ2-3, with 11 positions matching TRBD2. V lost 5 bases to trimming and J lost 12 bases; unmatched junction nucleotides: 13. Germline values: CDR1 MNHEY, CDR2 SMNVEV (reference sequence). The CDR3 loop spans 15 amino acids. DNA for the CDR3: TGTGCCAGCAGTCCCCTCAGACTAGCGGGGTACCCCCAGTATTTT. The encoded protein is CASSPLRLAGYPQYF.

Only one count was recorded for this clone. The chain employs TRBV9 and TRBJ2-1; 7 nucleotides align to TRBD2. The CDR3 sequence is 14 residues long. The V gene's germline CDR1 is SGDLS and CDR2 YYNGEE. V was pared by 4 bases and J by 9 bases, with 10 bases of the junction left unmatched. The CDR3 sequence: CASSPRGGRGEQFF. CDR3 in DNA: TGTGCCAGCAGCCCCCGGGGAGGGAGGGGTGAGCAGTTCTTC.

This chain links TRBV5-1 with TRBJ2-6; D may be TRBD1 or TRBD2 (5 bases each). The germline V and J ends were trimmed by 4 bases and 2 bases, with 19 bases remaining between them. This CDR3 spans 18 amino acids. Germline V gene lookup returns CDR1 SGHRS and CDR2 YFSETQ. As DNA, the CDR3 is TGCGCCAGCAGCCTATCTCGGGGCCAACCTCCTGGGGCCAACGTCCTGACTTTC. This translates into CASSLSRGQPPGANVLTF.

The CDR3 here is CASSPGTSVQTQYF. The CDR3 DNA sequence: TGCGCCAGCAGCCCCGGGACTAGCGTTCAGACCCAGTACTTC. The chain has TRBV10-2 and TRBJ2-5; TRBD2 matches 10 bases. J gave up 6 bases and V 6 bases, and 7 bases lay outside the gene matches. Germline CDR1 and CDR2: WSHSY and SAAADI. CDR3 size: 14 residues.